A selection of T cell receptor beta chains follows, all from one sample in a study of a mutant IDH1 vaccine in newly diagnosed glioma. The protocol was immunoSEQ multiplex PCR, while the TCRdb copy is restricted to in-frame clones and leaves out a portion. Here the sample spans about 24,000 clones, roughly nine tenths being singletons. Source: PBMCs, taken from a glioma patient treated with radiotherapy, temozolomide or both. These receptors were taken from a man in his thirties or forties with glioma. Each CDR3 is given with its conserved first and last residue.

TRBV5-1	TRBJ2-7	CASSLVTGPYEQYF
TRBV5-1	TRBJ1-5	CASSLGVLSNQPQHF
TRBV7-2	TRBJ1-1	CASSLPGAPMTEAFF
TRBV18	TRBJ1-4	CASSPPSRGQEKLFF
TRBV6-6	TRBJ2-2	CASSYKGLAGAGELFF
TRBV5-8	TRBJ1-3	CADAGAGNTIYF
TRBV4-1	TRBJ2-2	CASSLYPDRGLDGELFF
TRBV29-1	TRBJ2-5	CSVGPVRLAIEETQYF
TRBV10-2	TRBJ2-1	CASRIAGGGSYNEQFF
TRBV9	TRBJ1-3	CASSAGVGGVRSGNTIYF
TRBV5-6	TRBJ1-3	CASSLVGGQGAGNTIYF
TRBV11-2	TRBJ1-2	CASSLAGTIYGYTF
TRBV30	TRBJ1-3	CAWSVRGALSGNTIYF
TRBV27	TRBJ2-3	CASQAGLAGRTDTQYF
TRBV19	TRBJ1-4	CASTRGAGGTNEKLFF
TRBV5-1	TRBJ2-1	CASSAGLAAPNEQFF
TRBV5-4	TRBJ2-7	CASSLGYPSGSYEQYF
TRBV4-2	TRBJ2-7	CASSHGDGEQYF
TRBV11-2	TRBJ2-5	CASSLGTGPQETQYF
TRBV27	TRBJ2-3	CASSRDGFLPTQYF
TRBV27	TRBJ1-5	CASSIDRGQPQHF
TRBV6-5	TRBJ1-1	CASSRGRTDTEAFF
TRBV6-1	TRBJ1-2	CASRETGDYGYTF
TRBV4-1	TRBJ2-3	CASSQVPGDRTDTQYF
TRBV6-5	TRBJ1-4	CASSYSFNNREKLFF
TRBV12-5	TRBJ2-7	CASADSGRNSYEQYF
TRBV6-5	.	CASRRLAGPYEQYF
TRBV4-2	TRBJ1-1	CASSQGAYTEAFF
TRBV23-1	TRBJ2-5	CASSHLPWTEETQYF
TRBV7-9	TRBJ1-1	CASSFHLGRGEVEAFF
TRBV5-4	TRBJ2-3	CASRSDRVADTQYF
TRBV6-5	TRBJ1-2	CASAEDISSYGYTF
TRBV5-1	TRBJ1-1	CASSPTGFAEAFF
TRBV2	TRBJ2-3	CASTGMTASTDTQYF
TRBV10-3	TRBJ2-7	CAISDSPAGRSYEQYF
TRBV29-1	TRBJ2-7	CSVTGGGYEQYF
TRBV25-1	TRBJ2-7	CASSGGTGGYEQYF
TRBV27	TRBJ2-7	CATSRESGVF
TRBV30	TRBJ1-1	CAWSRWTTEAFF
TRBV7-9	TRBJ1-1	CASNIPEGRGTEAFF
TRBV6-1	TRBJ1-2	CASRVTANYGYTF
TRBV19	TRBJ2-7	CASSLQVTPRYEQYF
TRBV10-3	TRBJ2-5	CAISEVGAETQYF